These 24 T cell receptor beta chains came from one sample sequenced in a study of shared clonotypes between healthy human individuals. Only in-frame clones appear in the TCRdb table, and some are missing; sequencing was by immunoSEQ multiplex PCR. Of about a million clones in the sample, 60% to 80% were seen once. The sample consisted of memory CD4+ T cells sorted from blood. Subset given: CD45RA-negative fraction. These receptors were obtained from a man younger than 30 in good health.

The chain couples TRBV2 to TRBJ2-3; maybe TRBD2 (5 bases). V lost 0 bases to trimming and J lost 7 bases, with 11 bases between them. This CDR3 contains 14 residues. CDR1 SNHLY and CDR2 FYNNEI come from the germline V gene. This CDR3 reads CASSEAPADYTQYF. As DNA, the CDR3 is TGTGCCAGCAGTGAAGCCCCAGCGGATTATACGCAGTATTTT.

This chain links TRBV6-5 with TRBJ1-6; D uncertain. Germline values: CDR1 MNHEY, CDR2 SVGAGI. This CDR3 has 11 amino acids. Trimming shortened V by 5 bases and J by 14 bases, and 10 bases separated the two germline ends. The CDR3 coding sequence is TGTGCCAGCAGTAATCTTGGATCCCTCCACTTT. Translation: CASSNLGSLHF.

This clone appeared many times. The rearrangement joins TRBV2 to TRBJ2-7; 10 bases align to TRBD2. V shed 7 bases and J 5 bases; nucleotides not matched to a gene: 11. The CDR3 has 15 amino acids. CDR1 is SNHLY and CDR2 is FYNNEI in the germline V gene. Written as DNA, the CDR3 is TGTGCCAGCAAGGGGCCAGCGGGGGGGACCGACGAGCAGTACTTC. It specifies CASKGPAGGTDEQYF.

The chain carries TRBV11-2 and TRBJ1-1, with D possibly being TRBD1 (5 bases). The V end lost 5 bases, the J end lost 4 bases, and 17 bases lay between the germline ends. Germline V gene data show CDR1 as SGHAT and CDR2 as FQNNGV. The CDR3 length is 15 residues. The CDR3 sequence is CASSPDPGTRTEAFF. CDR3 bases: TGTGCCAGCAGCCCAGACCCAGGGACTCGCACTGAAGCTTTCTTT.

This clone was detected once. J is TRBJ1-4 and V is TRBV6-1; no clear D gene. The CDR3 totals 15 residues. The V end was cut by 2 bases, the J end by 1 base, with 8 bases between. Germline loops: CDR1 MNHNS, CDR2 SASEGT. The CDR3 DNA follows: TGTGCCAGCAGTGAATCGTCCAAAACTAATGAAAAACTGTTTTTT. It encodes CASSESSKTNEKLFF.

Here the CDR3 DNA reads TGTGCCAGCAGCTTAGCGCTGGACGAGCAGTACTTC. This gives the protein CASSLALDEQYF. The V gene is TRBV7-9, the J gene TRBJ2-5; no clear D. TRBJ2-7 explains the end of the DNA better; the J call may be wrong. The CDR3 length is 12 residues. Germline CDR1 and CDR2: SEHNR and FQNEAQ (reference sequence).

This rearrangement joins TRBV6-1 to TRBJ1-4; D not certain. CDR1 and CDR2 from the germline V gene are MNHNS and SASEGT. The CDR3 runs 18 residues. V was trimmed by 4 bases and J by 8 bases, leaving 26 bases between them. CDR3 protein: CASSGRRDLWGIGEKLFF. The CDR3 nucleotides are TGTGCCAGCAGTGGGAGGAGGGATTTGTGGGGTATCGGAGAAAAACTGTTTTTT.

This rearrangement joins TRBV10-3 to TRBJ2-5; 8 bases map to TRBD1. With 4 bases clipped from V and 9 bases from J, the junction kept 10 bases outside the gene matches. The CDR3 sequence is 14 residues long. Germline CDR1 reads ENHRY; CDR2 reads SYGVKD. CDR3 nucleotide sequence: TGTGCCATCAGTGTTTCAGGGGGCGAAGGGTCCCAGTACTTC. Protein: CAISVSGGEGSQYF.

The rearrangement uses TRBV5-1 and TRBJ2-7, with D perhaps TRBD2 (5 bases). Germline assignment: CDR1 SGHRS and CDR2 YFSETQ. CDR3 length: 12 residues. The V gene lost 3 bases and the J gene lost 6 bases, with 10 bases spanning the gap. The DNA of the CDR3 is TGCGCCAGCAGCTGGTTGGGGAGCGAGCAGTACTTC. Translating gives CASSWLGSEQYF.

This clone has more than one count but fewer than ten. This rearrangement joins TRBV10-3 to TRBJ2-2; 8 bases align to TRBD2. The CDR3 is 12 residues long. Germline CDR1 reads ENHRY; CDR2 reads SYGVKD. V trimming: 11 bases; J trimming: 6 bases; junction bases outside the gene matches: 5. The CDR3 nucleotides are TGTGCCGGAGCGGGGGTGCCCGGGGAGCTGTTTTTT. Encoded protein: CAGAGVPGELFF.

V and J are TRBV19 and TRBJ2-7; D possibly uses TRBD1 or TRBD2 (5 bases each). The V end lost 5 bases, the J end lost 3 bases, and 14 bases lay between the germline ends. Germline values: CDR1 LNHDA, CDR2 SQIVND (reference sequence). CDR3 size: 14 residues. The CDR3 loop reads CASSLGTGNYEQYF. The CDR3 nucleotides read TGTGCCAGTAGTCTAGGGACGGGGAACTACGAGCAGTACTTC.

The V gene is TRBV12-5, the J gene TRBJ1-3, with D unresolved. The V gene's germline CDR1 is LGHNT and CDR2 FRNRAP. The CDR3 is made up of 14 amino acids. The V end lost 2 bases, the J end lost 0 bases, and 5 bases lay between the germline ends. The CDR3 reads CASGLSDSGNTIYF. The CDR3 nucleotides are TGTGCTAGTGGTTTGTCTGACTCTGGAAACACCATATATTTT. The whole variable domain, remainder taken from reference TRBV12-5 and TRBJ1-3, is DARVTQTPRHKVTEMGQEVTMRCQPILGHNTVFWYRQTMMQGLELLAYFRNRAPLDDSGMPKDRFSAEMPDATLATLKIQPSEPRDSAVYFCASGLSDSGNTIYFGEGSWLTVV.

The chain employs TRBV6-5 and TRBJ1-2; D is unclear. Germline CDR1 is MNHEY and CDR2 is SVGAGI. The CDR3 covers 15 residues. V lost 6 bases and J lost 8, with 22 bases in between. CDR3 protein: CASSPSLGPQRGYTF. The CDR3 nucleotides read TGTGCCAGCAGCCCCAGTCTGGGCCCCCAACGGGGCTACACCTTC.

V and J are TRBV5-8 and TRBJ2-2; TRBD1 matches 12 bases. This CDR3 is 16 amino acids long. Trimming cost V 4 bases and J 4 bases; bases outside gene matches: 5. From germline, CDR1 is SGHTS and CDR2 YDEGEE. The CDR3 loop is CASSQGQGASTGELFF. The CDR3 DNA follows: TGTGCCAGCAGCCAGGGACAGGGGGCGAGCACCGGGGAGCTGTTTTTT. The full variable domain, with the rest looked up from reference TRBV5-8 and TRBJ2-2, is EAGVTQSPTHLIKTRGQQATLRCSPISGHTSVYWYQQALGLGLQFLLWYDEGEERNRGNFPPRFSGRQFPNYSSELNVNALELEDSALYLCASSQGQGASTGELFFGEGSRLTVL.

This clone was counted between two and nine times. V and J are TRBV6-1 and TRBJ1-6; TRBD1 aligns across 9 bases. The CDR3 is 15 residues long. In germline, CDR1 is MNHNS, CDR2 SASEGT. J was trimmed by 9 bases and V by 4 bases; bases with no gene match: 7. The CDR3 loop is CASSASGTGTSPLHF. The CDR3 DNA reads TGTGCCAGCAGTGCGTCCGGGACAGGGACTTCACCCCTCCACTTT.

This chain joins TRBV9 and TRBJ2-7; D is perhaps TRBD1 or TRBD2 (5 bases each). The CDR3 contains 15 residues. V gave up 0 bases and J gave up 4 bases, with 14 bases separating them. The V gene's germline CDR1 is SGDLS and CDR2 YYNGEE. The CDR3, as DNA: TGTGCCAGCAGCGTAGCAACCGGGGCATCTTACGAGCAGTACTTC. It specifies CASSVATGASYEQYF.

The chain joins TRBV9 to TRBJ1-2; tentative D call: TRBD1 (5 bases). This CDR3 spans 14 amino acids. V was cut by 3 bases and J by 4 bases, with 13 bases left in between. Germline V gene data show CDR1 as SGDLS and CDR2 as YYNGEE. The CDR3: CASSARAGSYGYTF. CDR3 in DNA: TGTGCCAGCAGCGCCAGGGCGGGCAGCTATGGCTACACCTTC.

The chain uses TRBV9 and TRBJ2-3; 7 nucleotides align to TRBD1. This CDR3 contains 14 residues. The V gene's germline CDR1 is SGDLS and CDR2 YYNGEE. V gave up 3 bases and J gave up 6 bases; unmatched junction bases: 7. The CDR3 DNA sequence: TGTGCCAGCAGCGATTCGACCAGGGGGGATACGCAGTATTTT. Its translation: CASSDSTRGDTQYF.

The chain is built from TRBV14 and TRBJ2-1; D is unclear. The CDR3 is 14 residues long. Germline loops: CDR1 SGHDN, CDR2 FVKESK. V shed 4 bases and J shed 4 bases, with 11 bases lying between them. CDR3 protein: CASSPAWAYNEQFF. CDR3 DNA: TGTGCCAGCAGCCCCGCATGGGCTTACAATGAGCAGTTCTTC.

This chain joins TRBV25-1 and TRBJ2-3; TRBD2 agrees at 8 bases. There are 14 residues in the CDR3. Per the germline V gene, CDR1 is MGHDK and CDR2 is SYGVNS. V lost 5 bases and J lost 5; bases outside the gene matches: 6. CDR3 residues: CASSRSGSGDTQYF. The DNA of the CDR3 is TGTGCCAGCAGTCGAAGCGGGAGTGGAGATACGCAGTATTTT.

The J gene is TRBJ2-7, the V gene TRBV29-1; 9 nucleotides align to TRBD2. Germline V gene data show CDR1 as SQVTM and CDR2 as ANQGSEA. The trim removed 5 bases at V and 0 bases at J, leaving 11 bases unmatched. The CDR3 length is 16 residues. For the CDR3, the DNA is TGCAGCGTTCGAAAAAGCGGGAGGACCTCCTCCTACGAGCAGTACTTC. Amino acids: CSVRKSGRTSSYEQYF.

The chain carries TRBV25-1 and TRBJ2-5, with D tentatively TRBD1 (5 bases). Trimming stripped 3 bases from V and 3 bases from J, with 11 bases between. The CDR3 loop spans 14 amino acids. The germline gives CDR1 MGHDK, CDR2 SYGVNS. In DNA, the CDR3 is TGTGCCAGCAGTGAGGCAGGGAAGAAAGAGACCCAGTACTTC. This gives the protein CASSEAGKKETQYF.

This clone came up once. CDR3 region: CASSLSYAGELFF. DNA of the CDR3: TGTGCCAGCAGCTTAAGCTATGCCGGGGAGCTGTTTTTT. The chain combines TRBV7-2 with TRBJ2-2; D is ambiguous. Trimming removed 2 bases at V and 6 bases at J, with 7 bases between. Looked up from germline, CDR1 is SGHTA and CDR2 is FQGNSA. The CDR3 covers 13 residues.

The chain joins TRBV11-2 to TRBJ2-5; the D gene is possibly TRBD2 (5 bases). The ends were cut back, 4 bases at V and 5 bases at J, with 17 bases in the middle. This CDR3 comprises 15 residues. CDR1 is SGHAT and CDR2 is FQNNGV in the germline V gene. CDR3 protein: CASSSAASPRETQYF. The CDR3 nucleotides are TGTGCCAGCAGCTCAGCGGCTAGTCCCCGGGAGACCCAGTACTTC.